This TCR beta chain was captured by sequencing in a study of shared clonotypes between healthy human individuals. Whole-study results and caveats: An anticipated effect of sequencing depth on clonotype sharing among donors was recognized.

Caucasian adults residing in Nashville, Tennessee made up all the donors. It was at deep level that the assay was run. Assay: immunoSEQ multiplex PCR; the TCRdb copy retains only in-frame clones and omits some. This sample yields over a million clones, of which more than 75% are seen a single time; roughly 0.57% belongs to the top ten. Regarding this clone: Its antigen remains unidentified.

This clonotype was obtained from a man aged 18 to 30 in good health. Some clones in this sample may be carry-over from other donors' samples. Input material: memory CD4+ T cells from PBMCs. Sample subset: CD45RA-negative fraction.

The CDR3 is CASRLNRNTGETQYF. CDR3 bases: TGTGCCAGCAGACTTAACAGGAACACCGGGGAGACCCAGTACTTC. The J gene is TRBJ2-5, the V gene TRBV7-2, with D possibly TRBD1 on 5 matching bases. Trimming shortened V by 6 bases and J by 5 bases, and 19 bases separated the two germline ends. The length of the CDR3 is 15 residues. Germline lookup yields CDR1 SGHTA and CDR2 FQGNSA.